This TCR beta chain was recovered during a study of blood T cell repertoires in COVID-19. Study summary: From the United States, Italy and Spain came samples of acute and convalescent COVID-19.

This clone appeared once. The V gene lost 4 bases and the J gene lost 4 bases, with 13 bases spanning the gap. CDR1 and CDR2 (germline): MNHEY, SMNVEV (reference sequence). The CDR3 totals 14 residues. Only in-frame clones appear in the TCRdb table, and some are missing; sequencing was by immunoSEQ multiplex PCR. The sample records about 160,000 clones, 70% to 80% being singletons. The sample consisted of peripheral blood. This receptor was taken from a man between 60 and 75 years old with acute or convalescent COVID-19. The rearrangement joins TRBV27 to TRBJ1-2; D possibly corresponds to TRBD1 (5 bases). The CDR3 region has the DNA TGTGCCAGCAGTTCAGGACACGGGGGCTATGGCTACACCTTC. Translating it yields CASSSGHGGYGYTF.